This T cell receptor beta chain emerged from a study of CXCR3-negative and CXCR3-positive naive CD8 T cells (dated by TCRdb to the late 2010s). For the wider study: In total, some 140 million TRB reads were obtained, or roughly 1.5 +/- 0.3 million reads per library. The diversity and physicochemical repertoire analyses included some 11 donors pooled from two independent experiments. TRBV-TRBJ cluster analysis included naive subsets from 5 donors and memory cells from 3 donors. Broad study findings and their caveats: Because surface CD5, which has been linked to self-reactivity in mice, was comparable between naive subsets, TCR interaction strength was also inferred from TRB CDR3 physicochemical properties. Similar TRBV-TRBJ usage was shown by naive CXCR3-negative and CXCR3-positive cells from the same donor, whereas distinct patterns were shown by memory cells. Repertoire diversity was comparably high in both naive subsets but much lower in memory CD8+ T cells. TRB CDR3s from CXCR3-positive naive cells showed higher hydrophobicity (lower Kidera factor 4), lower energy, and higher strength and volume indices than CXCR3-negative naive cells. CXCR3 expression partially decreased after cryopreservation, so most assays used freshly isolated PBMCs.

A note on this clonotype: What antigen it recognizes has not been identified.

Sequencing used a NextSeq 550. The Human TCR Profiling Kit (MiLaboratory) was used to prepare UMI-labeled 5' RACE TRB cDNA libraries. The full amount of extracted RNA was used for cDNA synthesis, and the full amount of resulting cDNA was used for PCR amplification. Libraries were prepared in parallel with an identical number of PCR cycles. The authors processed their data as follows. About 50,000 +/- 10,000 unique UMI-labeled TRB cDNA molecules per library were extracted with MIGEC and MiXCR, with at least two reads per UMI required. On average, each library contained roughly 40,000 +/- 10,000 functional in-frame TRB CDR3 nucleotide clonotypes without stop codons. After each sample was downsampled to 5000 UMI-labeled TRB molecules, VDJtools was used to calculate diversity metrics such as normalized Shannon-Wiener and Chao1. For the central five CDR3 residues, VDJtools calculated physicochemical properties weighted by clonotype size, namely interaction energy, strength, volume and Kidera factor 4. The reads went through TCRdb reprocessing, and each CDR3 protein sequence gets one entry with no DNA. What appears here as the V and J calls and clone size reflects TCRdb's work, not the paper's. The sample's table lists a count of 100,000 or so distinct CDR3 sequences. Jointly, the top ten make up about 0.34% of the sample.

Each CD8+ T cell subset was flow-sorted in triplicate, with roughly 330,000 cells per subset placed directly into RLT lysis buffer. To keep memory contaminants out, a stringent definition of naive CD8+ T cells was applied: CD45RO-CCR7+CD27+CD95-. Standard density gradient centrifugation was used to isolate peripheral blood mononuclear cells from buffy coats. A FACSAria III was used to flow-sort naive CXCR3-negative and CXCR3-positive CD8+ T cells. Total RNA was extracted from sorted cells with an RNeasy Mini Kit. Sequencing used naive CXCR3+ CD8+ T cells from blood. According to the study, the label for this sample's cell subset or site signals: CD45RO-CCR7+CD27+CD95- naive CD8+ T cells expressing CXCR3 (TNR3+). This clonotype was sampled from a human donor in good health. Some clones in this sample may be carry-over from other donors' samples.

The CDR3 has the sequence CSALRETNTGELFF. The chain employs TRBV29-1 and TRBJ2-2; no DNA is available, so the TRBD1 call from TCRdb remains unchecked. CDR1 and CDR2, per the germline V gene, are SQVTM and ANQGSEA. The CDR3 runs 14 amino acids, cysteine and phenylalanine included. The coding DNA is unavailable.